The present entry profiles one T cell receptor (beta chain) with its context. Its specificity is unknown. It was with 60 Vbeta and 13 Jbeta primers that the PCR ran. Repertoires were generated with immunoSEQ multiplex PCR, while TCRdb's copy carries only in-frame clones and drops some. The data show roughly 170,000 clones, roughly 86% seen once. The V and J ends lost 5 bases and 1 base respectively, with 15 bases between them. Germline CDR1 SGHRS, CDR2 YFSETQ. CDR3 length: 15 residues. The sample originates from a study of cytomegalovirus exposure and HLA in healthy donors. Broader study findings: Many donors shared some public TCRs, even though most TCR sequences were rare. With high specificity and sensitivity, the classifier reportedly diagnosed cytomegalovirus status.

The sequence derives from a girl aged 10-17 years in good health and CMV-seropositive. Sequenced: PBMCs. The chain recombines TRBV5-1 with TRBJ1-1; the D is unclear. CDR3 loop: CASSPATQTNTEAFF. CDR3 in DNA: TGCGCCAGCAGTCCCGCGACACAAACGAACACTGAAGCTTTCTTT.